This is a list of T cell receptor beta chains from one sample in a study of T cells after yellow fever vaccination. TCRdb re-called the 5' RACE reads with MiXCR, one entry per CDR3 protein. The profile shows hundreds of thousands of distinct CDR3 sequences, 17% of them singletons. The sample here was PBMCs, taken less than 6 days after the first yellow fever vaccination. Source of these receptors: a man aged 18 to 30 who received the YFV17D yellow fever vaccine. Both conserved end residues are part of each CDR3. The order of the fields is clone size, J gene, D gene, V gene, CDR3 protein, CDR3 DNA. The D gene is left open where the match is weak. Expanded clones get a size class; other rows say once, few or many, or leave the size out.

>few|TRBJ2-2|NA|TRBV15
CATKGLANTGELFF
TGTGCCACCAAGGGCCTCGCGAACACCGGGGAGCTGTTTTTT
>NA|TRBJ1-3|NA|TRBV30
CAWSKWNTIYF
TGTGCCTGGAGTAAGTGGAACACCATATATTTT
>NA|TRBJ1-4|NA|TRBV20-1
CSAPPSSGLKGEKLFF
TGCAGTGCTCCCCCCAGTTCCGGACTCAAGGGTGAAAAACTGTTTTTT
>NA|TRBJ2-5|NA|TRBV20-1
CSARVNRAETQYF
TGCAGTGCTAGAGTGAACAGGGCTGAGACCCAGTACTTC
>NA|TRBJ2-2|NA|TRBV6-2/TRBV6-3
CATWGNTGELFF
TGTGCCACATGGGGAAACACCGGGGAGCTGTTTTTT
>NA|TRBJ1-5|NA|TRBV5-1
CASSPGWRSNQPQHF
TGCGCCAGCAGCCCCGGGTGGAGGAGCAATCAGCCCCAGCATTTT
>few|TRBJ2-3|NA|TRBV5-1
CASSATGFSPTDTQYF
TGCGCCAGCAGCGCAACAGGGTTCTCCCCCACAGATACGCAGTATTTT
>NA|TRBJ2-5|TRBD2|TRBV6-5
CASSYSPLAGDQETQYF
TGTGCCAGCAGTTACTCTCCCCTAGCGGGGGACCAAGAGACCCAGTACTTC
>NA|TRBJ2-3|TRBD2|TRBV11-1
CASSLASGVTDTQYF
TGTGCCAGCAGCCTCGCTAGCGGGGTTACAGATACGCAGTATTTT
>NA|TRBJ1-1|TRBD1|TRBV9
CASSGRQGGTEAFF
TGTGCCAGCAGCGGAAGACAGGGTGGCACTGAAGCTTTCTTT
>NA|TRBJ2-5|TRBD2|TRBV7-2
CASSHSGGAGETQYF
TGTGCCAGCAGTCATAGCGGGGGGGCAGGAGAGACCCAGTACTTC
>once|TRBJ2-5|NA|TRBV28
CASSFQPGPQETQYF
TGTGCCAGCAGTTTTCAACCGGGCCCCCAAGAGACCCAGTACTTC
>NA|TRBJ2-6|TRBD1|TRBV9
CASSVGYRGTSGANVLTF
TGTGCCAGCAGCGTAGGGTACAGGGGAACCTCTGGGGCCAACGTCCTGACTTTC
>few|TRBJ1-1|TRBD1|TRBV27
CASSVTGGAGLEAFF
TGTGCCAGCAGTGTAACAGGGGGCGCCGGCCTTGAAGCTTTCTTT
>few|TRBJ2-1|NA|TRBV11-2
CASGEYSSYNEQFF
TGTGCCAGCGGGGAATATAGCTCCTACAATGAGCAGTTCTTC
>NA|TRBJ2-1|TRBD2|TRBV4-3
CASSHGLAGHNEQFF
TGCGCCAGCAGCCACGGACTAGCGGGACACAATGAGCAGTTCTTC
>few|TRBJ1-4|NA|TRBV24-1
CATSDPSLSTRPNEKLFF
TGTGCCACCAGTGACCCATCTCTCTCGACGAGGCCCAATGAAAAACTGTTTTTT
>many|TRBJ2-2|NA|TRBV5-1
CASRPIGTGELFF
TGCGCCAGCAGGCCTATAGGGACCGGGGAGCTGTTTTTT
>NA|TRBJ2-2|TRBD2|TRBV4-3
CASSHRTSPGGELFF
TGCGCCAGCAGCCACAGGACTAGCCCTGGCGGGGAGCTGTTTTTT
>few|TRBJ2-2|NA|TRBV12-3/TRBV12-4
CASTPRPNTGELFF
TGTGCCAGCACCCCACGGCCGAACACCGGGGAGCTGTTTTTT